This T cell receptor (beta chain) is drawn from a study of shared clonotypes between healthy human individuals. Notes on the study in general: The study drew on few donors, limiting represented genetic and exposure-history diversity. Rarefaction demonstrated incomplete sorted-subset sequencing despite large depth.

On this clone itself: The antigen is unknown.

TCRdb keeps only in-frame clones here, not all; method: immunoSEQ multiplex PCR. The sample shows 2 million to 2.5 million clones, about 95% of them seen only once. Between the trimmed V and J ends, which lost 2 bases and 3 bases, there was a span of 8 bases. Germline assignment: CDR1 MNHEY and CDR2 SVGAGI. The CDR3 is 13 residues long. Naivety among CD8 cells was defined by CD45RO negativity and positive CCR7 selection, thereby excluding terminally differentiated effector memory CD45RA+ cells. Input material: naive CD8+ T cells sorted from blood. The TCR was taken from a man younger than 30 in good health. The chain employs TRBV6-5 and TRBJ2-7; D call uncertain. The CDR3 DNA sequence: TGTGCCAGCAGTTACGACGGTCACTACGAGCAGTACTTC. This codes for CASSYDGHYEQYF.